This T cell receptor (beta chain) was sequenced during a study of shared clonotypes between healthy human individuals. Repertoires were generated with immunoSEQ multiplex PCR, while TCRdb's copy carries only in-frame clones and drops some. The table records over 2 million clones, 85% to 95% of them present only once. The V gene's germline CDR1 is ENHRY and CDR2 SYGVKD. With V trimmed by 5 bases and J by 7 bases, 4 bases remained unmatched. The CDR3 has 13 residues. The sequencing sample was made of naive CD4+ T cells from PBMCs. Indicated subset: CD45RA+ positively selected. The gene calls are TRBV10-3 and TRBJ2-1; 8 bases line up with TRBD2. This sequence originates from a man younger than 30 in good health. Some clones in this sample may be carry-over from other donors' samples. The CDR3: CAISTLAENEQFF. The CDR3, as DNA: TGTGCCATCAGTACACTAGCGGAGAATGAGCAGTTCTTC.